The TCR beta chain described here comes from a study of T cell clonality in common variable immunodeficiency. Study-level results: Common variable immunodeficiency TCR beta sequences reportedly had fewer deletions and N-nucleotide insertions. The cause of increased CVID clonality remains unclear without subpopulation sequencing. CVID subjects shared fewer TCRbeta clones than healthy controls did. TCRbeta clonality was increased in CVID versus healthy controls.

This clone turned up a few times. Its antigen is as yet unknown. Control and CVID samples contributed equal amounts of genomic DNA. Assay used: immunoSEQ multiplex PCR; TCRdb lists only in-frame clones, some missing. Observed in the sample are 25,000 to 35,000 clones, none of them singletons. The TCR originated in a human donor with common variable immunodeficiency. The specimen was peripheral blood mononuclear cells.

The sequenced CDR3 bases are TGTGCCAGCTCACCAGCGGGACAGGGGTTGATGAACACTGAA. Its translation: CASSPAGQGLMNTE. The whole CDR3 sequence is CASSPAGQGLMNTEAFF. V is TRBV18 and J is TRBJ1-1; TRBD1 matches 10 bases. The DNA ends 3 residues before the CDR3 does, and the rest of the CDR3 is filled in from the germline J gene. CDR1 and CDR2 (germline): KGHSH, LQKENI. The CDR3 spans 17 residues. Germline trimming cut 2 bases from V and 0 bases from J; bases unmatched to any gene: 6.